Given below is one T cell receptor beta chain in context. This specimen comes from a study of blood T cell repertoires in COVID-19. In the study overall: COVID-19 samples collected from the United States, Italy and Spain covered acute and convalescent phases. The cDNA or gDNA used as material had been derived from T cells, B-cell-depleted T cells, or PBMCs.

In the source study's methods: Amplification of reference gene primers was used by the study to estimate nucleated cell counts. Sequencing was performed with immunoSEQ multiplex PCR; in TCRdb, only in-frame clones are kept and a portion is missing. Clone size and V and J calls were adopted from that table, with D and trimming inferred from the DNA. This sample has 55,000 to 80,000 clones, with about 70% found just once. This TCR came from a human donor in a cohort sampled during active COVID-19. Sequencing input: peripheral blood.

This CDR3 reads CASSAQREPSYNEQFF. The CDR3 DNA follows: TGTGCCAGCAGCGCCCAACGGGAGCCGTCCTACAATGAGCAGTTCTTC. This chain connects TRBV9 to TRBJ2-1, with TRBD2 as a possible D gene (6 bases). Germline V gives CDR1 SGDLS, CDR2 YYNGEE. This CDR3 is built from 16 residues. Trimming stripped 3 bases from V and 1 base from J, with 14 bases between.